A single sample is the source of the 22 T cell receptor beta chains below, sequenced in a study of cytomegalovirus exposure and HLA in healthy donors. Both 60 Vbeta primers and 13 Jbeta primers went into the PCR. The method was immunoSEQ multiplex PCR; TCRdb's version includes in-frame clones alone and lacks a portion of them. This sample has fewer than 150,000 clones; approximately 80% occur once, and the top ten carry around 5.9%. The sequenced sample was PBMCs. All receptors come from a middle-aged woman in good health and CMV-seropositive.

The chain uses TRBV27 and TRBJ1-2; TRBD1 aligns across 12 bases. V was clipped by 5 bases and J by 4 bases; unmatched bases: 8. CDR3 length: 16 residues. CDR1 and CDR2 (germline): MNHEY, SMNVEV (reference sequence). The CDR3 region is CASSKGTGGASYGYTF. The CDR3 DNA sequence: TGTGCCAGCAGTAAAGGGACAGGGGGCGCGAGCTATGGCTACACCTTC.

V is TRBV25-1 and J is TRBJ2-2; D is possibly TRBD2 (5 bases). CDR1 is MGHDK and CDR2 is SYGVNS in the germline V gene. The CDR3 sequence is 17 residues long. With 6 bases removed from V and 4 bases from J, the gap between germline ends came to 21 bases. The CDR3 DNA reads TGTGCCAGCAGCCCGGTACGGGGAATCGGGTCCACCGGGGAGCTGTTTTTT. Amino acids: CASSPVRGIGSTGELFF.

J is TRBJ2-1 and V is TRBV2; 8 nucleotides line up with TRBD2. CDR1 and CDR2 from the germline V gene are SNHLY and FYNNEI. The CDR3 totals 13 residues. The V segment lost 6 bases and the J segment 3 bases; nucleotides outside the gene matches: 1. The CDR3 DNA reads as TGTGCCAGCAGCAGCGGGAGCTACAATGAGCAGTTCTTC. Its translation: CASSSGSYNEQFF.

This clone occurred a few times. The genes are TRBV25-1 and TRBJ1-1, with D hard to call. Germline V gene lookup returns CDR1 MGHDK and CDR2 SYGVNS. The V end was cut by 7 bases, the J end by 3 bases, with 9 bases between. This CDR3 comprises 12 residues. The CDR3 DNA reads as TGTGCCAGCAATGGCCCTTACACTGAAGCTTTCTTT. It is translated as CASNGPYTEAFF.

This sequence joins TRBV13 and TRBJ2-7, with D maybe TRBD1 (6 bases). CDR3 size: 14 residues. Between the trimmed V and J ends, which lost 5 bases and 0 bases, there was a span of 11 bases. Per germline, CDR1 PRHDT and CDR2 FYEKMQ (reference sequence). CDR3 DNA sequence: TGTGCCAGCAGCGGTCAGGGGAGCTCCTACGAGCAGTACTTC. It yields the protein CASSGQGSSYEQYF.

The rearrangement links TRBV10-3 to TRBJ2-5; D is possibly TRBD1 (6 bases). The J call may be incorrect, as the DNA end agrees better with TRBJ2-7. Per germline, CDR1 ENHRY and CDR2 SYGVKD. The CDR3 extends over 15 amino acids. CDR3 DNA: TGTGCCACCAAATCCCGAGACAGGAATTCCTACGAGCAGTACTTC. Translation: CATKSRDRNSYEQYF.

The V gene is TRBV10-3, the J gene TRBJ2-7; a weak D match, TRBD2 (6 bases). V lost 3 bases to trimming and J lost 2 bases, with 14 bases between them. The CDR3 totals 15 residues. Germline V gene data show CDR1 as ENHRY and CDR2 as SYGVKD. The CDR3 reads CAISEGGDSAYEQYF. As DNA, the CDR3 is TGTGCCATCAGTGAAGGAGGGGATAGCGCCTACGAGCAGTACTTC.

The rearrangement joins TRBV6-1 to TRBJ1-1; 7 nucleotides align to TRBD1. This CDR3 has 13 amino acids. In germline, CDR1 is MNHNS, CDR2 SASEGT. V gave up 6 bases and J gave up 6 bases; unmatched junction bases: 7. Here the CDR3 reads CASRRDSGSEAFF. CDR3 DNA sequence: TGTGCCAGCAGACGGGACAGCGGCTCTGAAGCTTTCTTT.

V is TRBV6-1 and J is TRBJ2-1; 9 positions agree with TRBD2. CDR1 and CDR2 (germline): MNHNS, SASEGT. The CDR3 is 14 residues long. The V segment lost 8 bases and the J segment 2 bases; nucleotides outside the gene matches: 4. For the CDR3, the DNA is TGTGCCAGCCTAGCGGGATGGACCTACAATGAGCAGTTCTTC. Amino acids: CASLAGWTYNEQFF.

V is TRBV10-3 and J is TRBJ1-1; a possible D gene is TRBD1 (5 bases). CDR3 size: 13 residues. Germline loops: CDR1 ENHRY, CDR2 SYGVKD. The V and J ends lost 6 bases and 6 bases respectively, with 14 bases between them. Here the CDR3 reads CAIRDLPGAEAFF. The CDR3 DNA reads TGTGCCATCAGAGATCTTCCGGGGGCTGAAGCTTTCTTT.

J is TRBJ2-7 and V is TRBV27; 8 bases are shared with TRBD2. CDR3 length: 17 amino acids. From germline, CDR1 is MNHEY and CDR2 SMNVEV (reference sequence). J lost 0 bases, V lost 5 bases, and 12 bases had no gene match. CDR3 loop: CASSPEPGTSVSYEQYF. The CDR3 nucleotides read TGTGCCAGCAGTCCAGAGCCCGGGACTAGTGTCTCCTACGAGCAGTACTTC.

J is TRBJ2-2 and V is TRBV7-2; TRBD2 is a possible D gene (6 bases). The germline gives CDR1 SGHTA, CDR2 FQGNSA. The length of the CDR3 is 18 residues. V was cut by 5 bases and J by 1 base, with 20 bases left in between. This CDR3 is CASSPQPSSELNTGELFF. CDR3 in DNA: TGTGCCAGCAGCCCCCAGCCCTCTAGCGAACTGAACACCGGGGAGCTGTTTTTT.

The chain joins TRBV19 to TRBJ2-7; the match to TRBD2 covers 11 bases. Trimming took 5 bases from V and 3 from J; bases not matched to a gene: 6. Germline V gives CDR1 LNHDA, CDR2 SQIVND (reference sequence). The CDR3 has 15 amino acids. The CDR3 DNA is TGTGCCAGTAGTCGCGCCGGGACTAGCGGCTACGAGCAGTACTTC. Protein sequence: CASSRAGTSGYEQYF. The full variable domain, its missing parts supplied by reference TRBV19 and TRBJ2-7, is DGGITQSPKYLFRKEGQNVTLSCEQNLNHDAMYWYRQDPGQGLRLIYYSQIVNDFQKGDIAEGYSVSREKKESFPLTVTSAQKNPTAFYLCASSRAGTSGYEQYFGPGTRLTVT.

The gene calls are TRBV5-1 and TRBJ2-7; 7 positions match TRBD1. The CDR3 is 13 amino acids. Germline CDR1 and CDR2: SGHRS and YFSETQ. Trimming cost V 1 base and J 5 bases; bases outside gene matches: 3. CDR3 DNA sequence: TGCGCCAGCAGCTTGAATACAGGGGACGAGCAGTACTTC. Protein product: CASSLNTGDEQYF.

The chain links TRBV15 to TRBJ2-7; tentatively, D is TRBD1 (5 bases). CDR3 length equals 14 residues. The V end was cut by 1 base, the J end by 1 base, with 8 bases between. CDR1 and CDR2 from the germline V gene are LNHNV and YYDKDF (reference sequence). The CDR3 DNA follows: TGTGCCACCAGCAGAGGAACAGGATCCTACGAGCAGTACTTC. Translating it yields CATSRGTGSYEQYF.

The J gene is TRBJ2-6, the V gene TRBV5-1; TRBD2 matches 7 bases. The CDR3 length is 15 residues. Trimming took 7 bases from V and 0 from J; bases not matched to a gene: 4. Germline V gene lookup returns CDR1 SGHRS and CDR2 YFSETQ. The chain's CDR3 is CASGRVLSGANVLTF. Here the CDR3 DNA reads TGCGCCAGCGGGAGGGTCCTCTCTGGGGCCAACGTCCTGACTTTC.

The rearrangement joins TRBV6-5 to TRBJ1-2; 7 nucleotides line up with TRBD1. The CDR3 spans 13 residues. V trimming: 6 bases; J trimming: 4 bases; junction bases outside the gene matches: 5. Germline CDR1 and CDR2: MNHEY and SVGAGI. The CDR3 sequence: CASSSDRAYGYTF. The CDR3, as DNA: TGTGCCAGCAGCTCCGACAGGGCCTATGGCTACACCTTC.

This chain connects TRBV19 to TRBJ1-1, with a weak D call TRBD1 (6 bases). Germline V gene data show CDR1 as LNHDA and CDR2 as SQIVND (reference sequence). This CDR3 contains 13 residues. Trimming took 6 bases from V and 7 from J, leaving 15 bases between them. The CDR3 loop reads CASRSVGQLEAFF. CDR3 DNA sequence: TGTGCCAGTAGGTCAGTCGGACAGCTTGAAGCTTTCTTT.

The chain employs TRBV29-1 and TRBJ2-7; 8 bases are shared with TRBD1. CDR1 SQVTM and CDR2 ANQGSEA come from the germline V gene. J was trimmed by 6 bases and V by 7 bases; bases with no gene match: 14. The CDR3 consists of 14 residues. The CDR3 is CSADYPGGAGEQYF. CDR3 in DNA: TGCAGCGCCGACTACCCAGGGGGCGCGGGCGAGCAGTACTTC.

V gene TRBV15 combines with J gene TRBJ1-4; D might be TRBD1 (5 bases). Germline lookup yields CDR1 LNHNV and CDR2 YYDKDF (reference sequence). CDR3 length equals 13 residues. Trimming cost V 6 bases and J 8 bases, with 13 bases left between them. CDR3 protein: CATSRGVGEKLFF. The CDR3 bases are TGTGCCACCAGTCGGGGGGTGGGAGAAAAACTGTTTTTT.

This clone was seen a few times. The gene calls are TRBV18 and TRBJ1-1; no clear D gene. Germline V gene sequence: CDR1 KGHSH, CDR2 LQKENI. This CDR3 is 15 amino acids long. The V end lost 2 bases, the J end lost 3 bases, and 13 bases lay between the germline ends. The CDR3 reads CASSPTGRSDTEAFF. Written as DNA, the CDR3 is TGTGCCAGCTCACCAACTGGGAGGTCGGACACTGAAGCTTTCTTT.

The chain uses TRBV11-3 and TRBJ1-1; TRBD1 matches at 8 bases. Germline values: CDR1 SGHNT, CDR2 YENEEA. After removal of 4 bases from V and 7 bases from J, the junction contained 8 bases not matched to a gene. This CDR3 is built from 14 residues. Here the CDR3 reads CASSYRTGSLEAFF. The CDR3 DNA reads TGTGCCAGCAGCTATCGGACAGGGAGTCTTGAAGCTTTCTTT.